Shown below are 24 T cell receptor beta chains from a single sample sequenced in a study of blood T cells in healthy people across ages. Using a J-beta primer mix together with a sample-barcoded 5' primer, a second PCR was run for roughly 7 to 12 cycles. In TCRdb, the 5' RACE reads were re-called with MiXCR into one record per CDR3 protein. This sample carries fewer than 750,000 distinct CDR3 sequences, roughly 48% of them seen once, and the ten largest clones take 20% to 25%. Input material: blood. Source of these receptors: an elderly man in good health.

J is TRBJ2-5 and V is TRBV20-1; 10 bases are a match to TRBD1. V was clipped by 0 bases and J by 5 bases; unmatched bases: 6. Germline assignment: CDR1 DFQATT and CDR2 SNEGSKA (reference sequence). This CDR3 is built from 15 residues. The CDR3 is CSAREGTGARETQYF. CDR3 nucleotide sequence: TGCAGTGCTAGAGAGGGGACAGGGGCCCGGGAGACCCAGTACTTC.

V is TRBV7-9 and J is TRBJ2-6; D gene unclear. Trimming pared 5 bases from V and 0 bases from J, leaving 8 bases between. Germline CDR1 SEHNR, CDR2 FQNEAQ (reference sequence). The CDR3 is 15 residues long. The CDR3 here is CASSPQYSGANVLTF. Written as DNA, the CDR3 is TGTGCCAGCAGCCCCCAGTACTCTGGGGCCAACGTCCTGACTTTC.

The V gene is TRBV20-1, the J gene TRBJ1-2; TRBD1 matches 9 bases. CDR3 length: 14 amino acids. Unmatched junction bases numbered 5, after V lost 3 bases and J lost 3 bases. The germline gives CDR1 DFQATT, CDR2 SNEGSKA (reference sequence). Here the CDR3 reads CSASPGQGDYGYTF. For the CDR3, the DNA is TGCAGTGCTAGTCCGGGACAGGGAGACTATGGCTACACCTTC.

The gene calls are TRBV4-2 and TRBJ2-1; no clear D. Germline-derived CDR1 and CDR2 are LGHNA and YNFKEQ. V lost 3 bases and J 4 bases, leaving 13 bases between the germline ends. The length of the CDR3 is 15 residues. CDR3 in amino acids: CASSHPGTEYNEQFF. In nucleotides, the CDR3 is TGTGCCAGCAGCCATCCCGGAACAGAATACAATGAGCAGTTCTTC.

This clonotype was counted a few times. The chain combines TRBV27 with TRBJ2-7; 8 bases fit TRBD1. Trimming cost V 8 bases and J 6 bases; bases outside gene matches: 9. CDR1 is MNHEY and CDR2 is SMNVEV in the germline V gene (reference sequence). CDR3 length equals 13 residues. CDR3 DNA: TGTGCCAGCCGCGGACAGGGTAGCTTCGAGCAGTACTTC. Protein sequence: CASRGQGSFEQYF.

This chain links TRBV7-9 with TRBJ2-1; TRBD1 is a possible D gene (6 bases). The CDR3 totals 14 residues. CDR1 SEHNR and CDR2 FQNEAQ come from the germline V gene (reference sequence). Trimming took off 4 bases at V and 7 bases at J, with 14 bases between the two ends. The CDR3 loop is CASSSDRSLNEQFF. DNA for the CDR3: TGTGCCAGCAGCTCCGACAGGTCGCTTAATGAGCAGTTCTTC.

CDR3 sequence: CASTSRMSSTDTQYF. Written as DNA, the CDR3 is TGTGCCAGTACCTCTAGAATGTCTAGCACAGATACGCAGTATTTT. This chain links TRBV27 with TRBJ2-3, with D hard to call. Germline V gene sequence: CDR1 MNHEY, CDR2 SMNVEV (reference sequence). V was clipped by 9 bases and J by 0 bases, with 16 bases between them. The length of the CDR3 is 15 residues.

The CDR3 DNA sequence: TGCGCCAGCAGCCAAGACCTCGCCCGGGACTGGGGCGTGGATACGCAGTATTTT. It specifies CASSQDLARDWGVDTQYF. The rearrangement uses TRBV4-3 and TRBJ2-3; D may be TRBD2 (6 bases). Per the germline V gene, CDR1 is LGHNA and CDR2 is YSLEER. The V end lost 0 bases, the J end lost 6 bases, and 22 bases lay between the germline ends. The length of the CDR3 is 18 residues.

The chain carries TRBV10-3 and TRBJ2-7, with D perhaps TRBD1 or TRBD2 (5 bases each). Germline CDR1 ENHRY, CDR2 SYGVKD. V lost 6 bases, J lost 1 base, and 13 bases lay in between. CDR3 size: 14 residues. Here the CDR3 reads CAIRDKLDSYEQYF. The DNA of the CDR3 is TGTGCCATCAGGGACAAACTAGATTCCTACGAGCAGTACTTC.

This chain joins TRBV3-1 and TRBJ2-6, with D possibly matching TRBD1 (6 bases). V lost 0 bases to trimming and J lost 5 bases, with 17 bases between them. Germline values: CDR1 LGHDT, CDR2 YNNKEL (reference sequence). CDR3 length: 18 residues. CDR3: CASSQELLGTPRANVLTF. The CDR3 nucleotides are TGTGCCAGCAGCCAAGAACTCCTTGGGACACCAAGGGCCAACGTCCTGACTTTC.

This clonotype was detected a few times. The gene calls are TRBV29-1 and TRBJ1-1; TRBD1 is a possible D gene (6 bases). In germline, CDR1 is SQVTM, CDR2 ANQGSEA. Trimming pared 0 bases from V and 5 bases from J, leaving 10 bases between. CDR3 length: 13 residues. CDR3 in amino acids: CSVEDLGGTEAFF. The CDR3 bases are TGCAGCGTTGAAGATCTAGGGGGAACTGAAGCTTTCTTT.

This clonotype came up once. V is TRBV10-1 and J is TRBJ2-3; either TRBD1 or TRBD2 may supply D (5 bases each). This CDR3 is 13 amino acids long. Trimming stripped 2 bases from V and 6 bases from J, with 9 bases between. Germline V lookup: CDR1 WNHNN, CDR2 SYGVQD (reference sequence). CDR3 in amino acids: CASSEGTSDTQYF. In DNA, the CDR3 is TGCGCCAGCAGTGAGGGGACGAGCGATACGCAGTATTTT.

For the CDR3, the DNA is TGTGCCAGCAGCATTCTCAGGGGAATGGGTGAAAAACTGTTTTTT. Amino acids: CASSILRGMGEKLFF. This chain connects TRBV7-2 to TRBJ1-4; D is possibly TRBD1 (6 bases). Germline CDR1 and CDR2: SGHTA and FQGNSA. V gave up 5 bases and J gave up 7 bases, with 17 bases separating them. This CDR3 is 15 amino acids long.

In DNA, the CDR3 is TGCGCCAGCAGCTCTAGCGGCACAGATACGCAGTATTTT. Protein sequence: CASSSSGTDTQYF. The chain recombines TRBV5-1 with TRBJ2-3, with a tentative D call TRBD2 (6 bases). This CDR3 has 13 amino acids. Germline V gives CDR1 SGHRS, CDR2 YFSETQ. The V gene lost 3 bases and the J gene lost 1 base, with 6 bases spanning the gap.

This chain links TRBV7-9 with TRBJ2-2, with D hard to call. The V gene lost 5 bases and the J gene lost 0 bases, with 7 bases spanning the gap. The CDR3 has 14 residues. CDR1 is SEHNR, CDR2 FQNEAQ, per germline (reference sequence). The CDR3 is CASSGRTNTGELFF. The CDR3 bases are TGTGCCAGCAGCGGACGGACGAACACCGGGGAGCTGTTTTTT.

As regards this clonotype: One junction end does not reproduce the germline sequence, and a read error may be involved. This chain links TRBV7-3 with TRBJ1-2; D is unclear. Looked up from germline, CDR1 is SGHTA and CDR2 is FQGTGA. This CDR3 is built from 13 residues. The CDR3 sequence is CAGRQRVNYGYTF. The CDR3 coding sequence is TGTGCCGGCAGGCAGAGGGTAAACTATGGCTACACCTTC.

The chain joins TRBV6-6 to TRBJ2-7, with unresolved D. Trimming took off 2 bases at V and 3 bases at J, with 8 bases between the two ends. Germline assignment: CDR1 MNHNY and CDR2 SVGAGI (reference sequence). This CDR3 comprises 13 residues. The CDR3 loop is CASSYIGFYEQYF. The CDR3 DNA reads TGTGCCAGCAGTTACATAGGATTCTACGAGCAGTACTTC.

V gene TRBV11-2 combines with J gene TRBJ2-5; 7 positions agree with TRBD1. CDR1 is SGHAT and CDR2 is FQNNGV in the germline V gene. This CDR3 contains 15 residues. With 4 bases clipped from V and 4 bases from J, the junction kept 9 bases outside the gene matches. CDR3 region: CASSSTGTARETQYF. CDR3 DNA sequence: TGTGCCAGCAGCTCCACCGGGACAGCGAGAGAGACCCAGTACTTC.

V and J are TRBV27 and TRBJ2-1; 7 positions match TRBD2. The germline V gene encodes CDR1 MNHEY and CDR2 SMNVEV (reference sequence). This CDR3 comprises 16 residues. Trimming cost V 1 base and J 1 base; bases outside gene matches: 4. In DNA, the CDR3 is TGTGCCAGCAGTTTATTTAGCGGGCGTTCCTACAATGAGCAGTTCTTC. This encodes CASSLFSGRSYNEQFF.

About this clonotype itself: One end of the junction does not line up with germline, which may come from a read error. This chain joins TRBV7-2 and TRBJ2-3, with D tentatively TRBD2 (7 bases). CDR1 is SGHTA and CDR2 is FQGNSA in the germline V gene. The CDR3 is 14 residues long. The CDR3 is CASSFTGGTETQYF. The CDR3 nucleotides read TGTGCCAGCAGCTTCACGGGGGGCACAGAGACGCAGTATTTT.

This clonotype was detected only a few times. V gene TRBV27 combines with J gene TRBJ2-5; D call uncertain. Germline values: CDR1 MNHEY, CDR2 SMNVEV (reference sequence). V dropped 0 bases and J dropped 1 base, with 6 bases sitting between them. This CDR3 has 14 amino acids. The CDR3 region has the DNA TGTGCCAGCAGTTTATCAGCTACCCAAGAGACCCAGTACTTC. This codes for CASSLSATQETQYF.

The V gene is TRBV12-3 or TRBV12-4, the J gene TRBJ1-4, with 10 bases lining up with TRBD1. Trimming cost V 4 bases and J 8 bases; bases outside gene matches: 4. CDR3 length: 14 residues. The CDR3 sequence is CASSSGTGEEKLFF. The CDR3 DNA reads TGTGCCAGCAGTTCCGGGACAGGGGAGGAAAAACTGTTTTTT.

The gene calls are TRBV20-1 and TRBJ1-5; perhaps TRBD1 as D (5 bases). V gave up 1 base and J gave up 3 bases, with 10 bases separating them. Germline lookup yields CDR1 DFQATT and CDR2 SNEGSKA (reference sequence). CDR3 length: 14 residues. Here the CDR3 DNA reads TGCAGTGCTAGAGTGGGGGGAGACAATCAGCCCCAGCATTTT. It specifies CSARVGGDNQPQHF.

This clonotype was seen more than once but under ten times. This rearrangement joins TRBV20-1 to TRBJ2-3, with TRBD2 identical over 9 bases. The CDR3 extends over 14 amino acids. The germline gives CDR1 DFQATT, CDR2 SNEGSKA (reference sequence). V gave up 3 bases and J gave up 4 bases; unmatched junction bases: 5. The CDR3 region has the DNA TGCAGTGCTAGTGTCCAGCGGGGGGCAGATACGCAGTATTTT. Its translation is CSASVQRGADTQYF.